Presented here are 3 T cell receptor beta chains from one specimen sequenced in a study of blood T cells in healthy people across ages. For the second PCR, which ran for roughly 6 to 11 cycles, a sample-barcoded 5' primer and a J-beta primer mix were used. TCRdb reprocessed the 5' RACE reads via MiXCR and lists one record per CDR3 protein. The data contain some 860,000 distinct CDR3 sequences, roughly three fifths of them singletons. The material sequenced was blood. These receptors were obtained from a middle-aged man in good health.

CDR3 amino acids: CASSAGQVSYTF. CDR3 bases: TGTGCCAGCAGTGCAGGACAGGTTAGCTACACCTTC. V and J are TRBV28 and TRBJ1-2; 7 bases are a match to TRBD1. CDR3 length equals 12 residues. J gave up 9 bases and V 5 bases, and 6 bases lay outside the gene matches. CDR1 and CDR2 (germline): MDHEN, SYDVKM.

This clonotype was counted a few times. The chain combines TRBV3-1 with TRBJ2-5, with a weak D call TRBD1 (5 bases). The ends were cut back, 1 base at V and 12 bases at J, with 12 bases in the middle. Germline V CDR1 and CDR2: LGHDT, YNNKEL (reference sequence). The CDR3 is 12 amino acids. The CDR3 spells CASSQVGQLEYF. The CDR3 DNA is TGTGCCAGCAGCCAAGTCGGACAATTAGAGTACTTC.

The chain carries TRBV28 and TRBJ2-7; 9 bases map to TRBD1. The J segment lost 5 bases and the V segment lost 6 bases, leaving 8 bases of the junction unmatched. The length of the CDR3 is 14 residues. Germline assignment: CDR1 MDHEN and CDR2 SYDVKM. The CDR3 nucleotides read TGTGCCAGCAGCCGCGACAGGGGGAGTAACGAGCAGTACTTC. As protein: CASSRDRGSNEQYF.